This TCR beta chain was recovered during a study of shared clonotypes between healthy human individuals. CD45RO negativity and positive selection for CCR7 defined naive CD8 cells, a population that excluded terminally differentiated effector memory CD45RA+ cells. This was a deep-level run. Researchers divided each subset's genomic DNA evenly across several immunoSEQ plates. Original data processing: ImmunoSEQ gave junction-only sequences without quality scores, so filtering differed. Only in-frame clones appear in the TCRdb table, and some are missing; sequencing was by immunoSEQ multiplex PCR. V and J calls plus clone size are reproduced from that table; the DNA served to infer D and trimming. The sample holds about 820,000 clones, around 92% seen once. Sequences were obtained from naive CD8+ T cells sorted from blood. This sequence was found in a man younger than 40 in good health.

The CDR3 region is CASSPPSGTTQYF. CDR3 sequence (DNA): TGCGCCAGCAGCCCTCCTAGCGGGACCACGCAGTATTTT. The chain combines TRBV4-3 with TRBJ2-3; the match to TRBD2 covers 9 bases. The CDR3 has 13 residues. V lost 4 bases to trimming and J lost 9 bases; unmatched junction nucleotides: 5. Germline V lookup: CDR1 LGHNA, CDR2 YSLEER.